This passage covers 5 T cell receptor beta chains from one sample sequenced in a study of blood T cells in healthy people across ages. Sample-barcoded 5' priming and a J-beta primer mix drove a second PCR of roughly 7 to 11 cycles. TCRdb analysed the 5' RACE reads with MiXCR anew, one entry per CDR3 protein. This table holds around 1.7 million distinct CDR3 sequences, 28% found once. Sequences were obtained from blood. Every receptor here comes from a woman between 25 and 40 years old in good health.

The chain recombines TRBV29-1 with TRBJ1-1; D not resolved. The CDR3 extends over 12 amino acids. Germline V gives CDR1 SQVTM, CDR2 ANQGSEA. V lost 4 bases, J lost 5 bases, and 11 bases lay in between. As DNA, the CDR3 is TGCAGCGTTGCGGCAGGTAGAACTGAAGCTTTCTTT. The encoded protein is CSVAAGRTEAFF.

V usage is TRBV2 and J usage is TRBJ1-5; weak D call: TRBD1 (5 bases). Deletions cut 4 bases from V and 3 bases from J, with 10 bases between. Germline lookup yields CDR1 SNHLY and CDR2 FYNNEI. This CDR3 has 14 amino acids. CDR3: CASSGQIVNQPQHF. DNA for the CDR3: TGTGCCAGCAGTGGACAGATAGTCAATCAGCCCCAGCATTTT.

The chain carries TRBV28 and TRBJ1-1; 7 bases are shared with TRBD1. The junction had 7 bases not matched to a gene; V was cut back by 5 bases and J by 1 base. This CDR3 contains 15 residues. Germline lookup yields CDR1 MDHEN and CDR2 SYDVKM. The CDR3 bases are TGTGCCAGCAGTACACCCCGGACAGGGAACACTGAAGCTTTCTTT. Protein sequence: CASSTPRTGNTEAFF.

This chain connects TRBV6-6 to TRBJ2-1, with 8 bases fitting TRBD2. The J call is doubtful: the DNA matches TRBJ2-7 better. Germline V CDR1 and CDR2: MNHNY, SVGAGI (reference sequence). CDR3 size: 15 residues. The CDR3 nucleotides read TGTGCCAGCAGACGAAGCGGGAGCTCCTACAATGAGCAGTACTTC. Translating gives CASRRSGSSYNEQYF.

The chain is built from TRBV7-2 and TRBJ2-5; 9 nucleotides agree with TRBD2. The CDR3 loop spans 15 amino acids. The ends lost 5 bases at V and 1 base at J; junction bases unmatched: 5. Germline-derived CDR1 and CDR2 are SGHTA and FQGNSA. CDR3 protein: CASSTHSGSQETQYF. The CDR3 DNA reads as TGTGCCAGCAGCACCCATAGCGGGAGCCAAGAGACCCAGTACTTC.